The T cell receptor beta chain under discussion was sequenced for a study of T cells after yellow fever vaccination. In its sample, this clonotype was seen many times. The junction had 12 bases not matched to a gene; V was cut back by 5 bases and J by 2 bases. This CDR3 comprises 17 residues. The germline CDR1 and CDR2 sequences are SQVTM and ANQGSEA. TCRdb reprocessed the 5' RACE reads with MiXCR, giving one entry per CDR3 protein. The data contain some 27,000 distinct CDR3 sequences, over 5% of them singletons. The chain joins TRBV29-1 to TRBJ2-7; 13 nucleotides line up with TRBD2. The TCR was taken from a man aged 30 to 39 who received the YFV17D yellow fever vaccine. The sample was PBMCs, either bulk or a sorted T-cell subset (CD4+, CD8+, memory, or dextramer-sorted; not recorded which), taken on the day of the yellow fever booster vaccination. The CDR3 bases are TGCAGCGTTACCTATCCCGGACTAGCGGGGGTTACCTACGAGCAGTACTTC. This gives the protein CSVTYPGLAGVTYEQYF.